This TCR beta chain is drawn from a study of T cells in Graves' hyperthyroidism and ophthalmopathy. Study-wide results and limits: Most expanded thyroid clonotypes above 0.001 also appeared in blood.

Hyperthyroidism in the patients, aged 18 to 65, was newly diagnosed and under 2 months in duration. Blood dates from first hyperthyroidism diagnosis, before any ophthalmopathy symptoms. PBMCs were obtained from 9.5 to 10 ml fresh peripheral blood. The ends lost 0 bases at V and 6 bases at J; junction bases unmatched: 4. CDR3 length: 15 residues. Looked up from germline, CDR1 is SGHRS and CDR2 is YFSETQ. A few counts support this clonotype. Its antigen remains unidentified. The CDR3 regions of TCR beta were amplified from RNA transcripts. HTBI primers drove first-round RT-PCR of the TCR CDR3. TCRdb re-analysed the multiplex PCR reads in MiXCR, keeping a single row per CDR3 protein. The table includes about 290,000 distinct CDR3 sequences, 13% to 15% detected once.

Sequencing used blood. This chain links TRBV5-1 with TRBJ2-3; the match to TRBD2 covers 10 bases. The sequence came from a woman aged 50 to 65 with Graves' hyperthyroidism that later progressed to Graves' ophthalmopathy. CDR3 sequence (DNA): TGCGCCAGCAGCTTGGCCCCTAGCGGGAGTGATACGCAGTATTTT. Protein sequence: CASSLAPSGSDTQYF. Based on the CDR3 plus reference TRBV5-1 and TRBJ2-3, the full variable domain is KAGVTQTPRYLIKTRGQQVTLSCSPISGHRSVSWYQQTPGQGLQFLFEYFSETQRNKGNFPGRFSGRQFSNSRSEMNVSTLELGDSALYLCASSLAPSGSDTQYFGPGTRLTVL.